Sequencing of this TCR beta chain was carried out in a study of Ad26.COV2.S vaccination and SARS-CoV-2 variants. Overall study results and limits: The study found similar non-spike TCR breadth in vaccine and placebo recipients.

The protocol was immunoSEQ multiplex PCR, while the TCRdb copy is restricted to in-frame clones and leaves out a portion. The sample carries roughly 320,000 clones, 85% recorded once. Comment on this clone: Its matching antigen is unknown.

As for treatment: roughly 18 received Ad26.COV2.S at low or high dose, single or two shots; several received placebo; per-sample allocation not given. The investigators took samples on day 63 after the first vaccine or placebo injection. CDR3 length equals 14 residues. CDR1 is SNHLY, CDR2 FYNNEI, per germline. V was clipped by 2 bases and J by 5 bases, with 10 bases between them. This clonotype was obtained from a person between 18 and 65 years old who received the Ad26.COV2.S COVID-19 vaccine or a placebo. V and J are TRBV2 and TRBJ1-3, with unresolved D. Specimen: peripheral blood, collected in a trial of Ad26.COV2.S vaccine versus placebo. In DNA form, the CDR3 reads TGTGCCAGCAGTGAACTTGACGGGCGAAACACCATATATTTT. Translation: CASSELDGRNTIYF.